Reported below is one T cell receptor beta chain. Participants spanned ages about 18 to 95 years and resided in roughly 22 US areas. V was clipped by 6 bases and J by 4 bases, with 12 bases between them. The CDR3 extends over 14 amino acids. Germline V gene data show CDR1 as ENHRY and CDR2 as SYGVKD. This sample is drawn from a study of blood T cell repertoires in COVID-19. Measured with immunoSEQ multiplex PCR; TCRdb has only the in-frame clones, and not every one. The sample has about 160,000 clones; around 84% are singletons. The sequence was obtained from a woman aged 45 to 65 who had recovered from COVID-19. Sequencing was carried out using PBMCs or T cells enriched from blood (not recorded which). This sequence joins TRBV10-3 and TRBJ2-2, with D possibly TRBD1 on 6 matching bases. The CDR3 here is CAIRGGQITGELFF. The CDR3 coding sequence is TGTGCCATCAGGGGCGGACAGATCACCGGGGAGCTGTTTTTT.